This paragraph covers one TCR beta chain sequence. The nonmyeloablative bone marrow transplants came from related graft donors, with transient mixed chimerism. The CDR3 extends over 14 amino acids. The germline gives CDR1 SGHAT, CDR2 FQNNGV. The ends were cut back, 6 bases at V and 5 bases at J, with 16 bases in the middle. This sample was taken from a study of Tregs in tolerant kidney transplant recipients. The protocol was immunoSEQ multiplex PCR, while the TCRdb copy is restricted to in-frame clones and leaves out a portion. The sample includes over 70,000 clones, 91% of them seen just once. This sample comprised CD4+ T cells from blood (PBMCs), obtained 24 months after the transplant. This receptor was identified in a human patient who received a combined kidney and bone marrow transplant. Some T cells may have come from the graft donor. The chain has TRBV11-2 and TRBJ1-2; D is perhaps TRBD1 (6 bases). The CDR3 sequence: CASRKPGQRYGYTF. The CDR3 bases are TGTGCCAGCAGGAAACCCGGACAGCGATATGGCTACACCTTC. The variable domain in full, completed from reference TRBV11-2 and TRBJ1-2, reads EAGVAQSPRYKIIEKRQSVAFWCNPISGHATLYWYQQILGQGPKLLIQFQNNGVVDDSQLPKDRFSAERLKGVDSTLKIQPAKLEDSAVYLCASRKPGQRYGYTFGSGTRLTVV.